Below, one TCR beta chain is given with its context. Cohorts were assigned according to the clinical history that participants reported. Donors of Cohort 3 who recovered were those that had two negative PCRs, clearance, or symptom resolution. The entry originates in a study of blood T cell repertoires in COVID-19. As for the study in general: Sample material is recorded as cDNA or gDNA derived from T cells, B-cell-depleted T cells, or PBMCs.

How the authors handled the data: Quantification of nucleated cells was approximated via reference gene primer amplification. Clones were sequenced by immunoSEQ multiplex PCR, and TCRdb holds only the in-frame ones, with some missing. The V and J calls and clone size were taken over from that table, and D and trimming were inferred from the DNA. Of about 440,000 clones listed, 90% are singletons. Germline V gene sequence: CDR1 MNHEY, CDR2 SVGEGT. This CDR3 is built from 16 residues. The germline V and J ends were trimmed by 6 bases and 7 bases, with 19 bases remaining between them. The source material was PBMCs or T cells enriched from blood (not recorded which). This sequence was found in a man aged 18 to 30 who had recovered from COVID-19. The V gene is TRBV6-2 or TRBV6-3, the J gene TRBJ1-6; D is uncertain. CDR3 bases: TGTGCCAGCAGCCCGGCCAACGGGATTTACAATTCACCCCTCCACTTT. It translates to CASSPANGIYNSPLHF.